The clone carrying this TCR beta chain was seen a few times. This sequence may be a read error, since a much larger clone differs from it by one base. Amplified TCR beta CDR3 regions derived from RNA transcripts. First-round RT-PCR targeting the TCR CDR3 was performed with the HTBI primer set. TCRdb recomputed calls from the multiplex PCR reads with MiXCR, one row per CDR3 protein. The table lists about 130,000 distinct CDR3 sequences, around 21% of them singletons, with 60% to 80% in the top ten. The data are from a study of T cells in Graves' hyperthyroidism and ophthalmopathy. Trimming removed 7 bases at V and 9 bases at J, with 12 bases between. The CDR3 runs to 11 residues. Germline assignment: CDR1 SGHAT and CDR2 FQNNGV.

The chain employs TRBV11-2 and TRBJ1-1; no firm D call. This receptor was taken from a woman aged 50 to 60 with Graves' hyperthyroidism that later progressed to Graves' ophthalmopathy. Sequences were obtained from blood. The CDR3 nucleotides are TGTGCCAGCAACTTCTCATCGAAAGCTTTCTTT. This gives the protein CASNFSSKAFF.